Below, one TCR beta chain is given with its context. The specificity of this receptor is unknown. Qualities for individual bases were not recorded, and no much larger clone is one base off. The sample comes from a study of shared clonotypes between healthy human individuals (dated by TCRdb to about 2020). At the level of the whole study: The cohort included three men and a couple of women between 18 and 49 years of age. Per donor, three plates each were used for CD4 naive and CD4 memory, two for CD8 naive, and one for CD8 memory. Blood TCR repertoires of about five healthy adults were deeply sequenced to estimate repertoire size and the extent of clonotype sharing between individuals. Libraries were prepared and TCR repertoires were sequenced by different laboratories using diverse techniques, in order to increase sequencing depth and limit assay-specific biases. Each donor's leukapheresis produced roughly between about 0.85 and 10 billion PBMCs. The research as a whole found: Larger estimated clonotype richness was generally found for naive subsets than for memory subsets. Because the study included only a small number of donors, the genetic and exposure-history diversity represented was limited. Pairwise subsampling indicated that sequencing depth was expected to affect the degree of clonotype sharing among donors. Sampling was restricted to blood, and TCR repertoires in tissues likely differ from the TCR repertoires found in blood. Compared with non-shared clonotypes, the clonotypes found in all four sorted-subset donors had higher generation probabilities. Even with the large sequencing depth, rarefaction of the sorted-subset datasets indicated that sequencing was incomplete. Across a handful of donors, approximately 4.9% of naive CD4, over 3% of naive CD8, about 2.3% of memory CD4, and over 0.35% of memory CD8 clonotypes were shared.

From a lookup of the germline V gene, CDR1 and CDR2 are SGHTA and FQGNSA. Trimming costs V 5 bases and J 5 bases, and their ends lie 15 bases apart. The CDR3, cysteine through phenylalanine, is 14 amino acids long. Only CDR3 DNA is held: 42 bases, read in frame from base 1. Using the deep immunoSEQ assay, TCR CDR3 regions were amplified from genomic DNA by multiplex PCR. Extracted genomic DNA from each cell subset was distributed evenly across all wells of several immunoSEQ 96-well plates, and each plate was treated as a replicate. For sorted subsets, roughly 200 ng of genomic DNA, equivalent to around 30,000 T cell genomes, went into each replicate PCR. Purified libraries were measured with a Qubit 3.0 fluorometer, size-checked on a Bioanalyzer 2100, and measured again with the KAPA Library Quantification kit. A separate single-read 150-cycle Illumina NextSeq 550 flow cell was used to sequence each immunoSEQ 96-well plate. On the authors' methods: Because the immunoSEQ output included only junctional sequences and no quality scores, the filtering could not be the same as the filtering used for full-length reads. To assign V/J genes and CDR3, sequences were annotated against IMGT germline references using PyIR, a Python wrapper for IgBLAST v1.9. Any read was removed if the V/J assignment was weak (E-value above 1e-6), the CDR3 was missing, or the read contained stop codons, out-of-frame junctions, or ambiguous translated residues. V3J clonotypes were defined as sequences sharing an identical inferred V gene, J gene, and CDR3 amino acid sequence. To compute the percentage overlap between repertoires, the number of shared unique clonotypes was divided by the size of the smaller repertoire. Three approaches were used to assess repertoire richness: RTK rarefaction, the Chao1 estimator, and Recon v2.1 estimates of unobserved clonotypes. Generation probabilities for all TCRbeta clonotypes obtained by the gDNA method from several donors were computed using OLGA. The source is immuneACCESS, and TCRdb retained only in-frame sequences with V and J called. Part of the clones is not carried over; for the studies checked, unresolved V genes explain less than half of this, and the remainder is unexplained. V and J calls and clone size are copied from that table; D and trimming were computed from the DNA. For this sample there are approximately 2,200,000 clones; under 95% appear just once. Approximately 1.7% of the sample is held by the ten biggest clonotypes.

CD8 naive samples were CD45RO-negative cells positively selected for CCR7, giving a CD45RA+CCR7+ population that excluded TemRA cells. The donors were healthy, HIV-negative adults who had no recently reported acute infections or vaccinations. Every donor was a Caucasian adult residing in Nashville, Tennessee, USA. Blood was obtained by leukapheresis, after which PBMCs were separated by Ficoll-Histopaque density gradient centrifugation and cryopreserved in liquid nitrogen vapor phase. Analytical flow cytometry was used to check the purity and quantity of every magnetically sorted T cell population. Genomic DNA was isolated from every sorted fraction and measured by UV absorbance on a Nanodrop 2000c.

Sequencing used naive CD8+ T cells from PBMCs. The cell subset or site label corresponds to: CD45RA+CCR7+. The V and J genes are TRBV7-2 and TRBJ2-5; tentative D gene TRBD1, with 6 bases matching. This TCR was recovered from a man younger than 30 in good health. Some clones in this sample may be carry-over from other donors' samples. The CDR3 has the sequence CASSARQVLETQYF. The nucleotide sequence reads TGTGCCAGCAGCGCGAGACAGGTGTTGGAGACCCAGTACTTC.